This note documents a single TCR beta chain sequence. Sequencing was performed with immunoSEQ multiplex PCR; in TCRdb, only in-frame clones are kept and a portion is missing. The table has approximately 140,000 clones, around 84% seen once. CDR3 length: 17 amino acids. V was clipped by 7 bases and J by 4 bases, with 23 bases between them. CDR1 and CDR2 (germline): LNHNV, YYDKDF (reference sequence). The sample originates from a study of blood T cell repertoires in COVID-19. Looking at the study overall: The United States, Italy and Spain supplied acute and convalescent COVID-19 samples.

The rearrangement uses TRBV15 and TRBJ2-1, with D possibly being TRBD2 (6 bases). The clonotype comes from a man aged 25-45 years with COVID-19, enrolled during active disease. The specimen sequenced was peripheral blood. CDR3 residues: CATKGQGGREAYNEQFF. The CDR3 bases are TGTGCCACCAAGGGGCAGGGCGGGCGGGAAGCATACAATGAGCAGTTCTTC.